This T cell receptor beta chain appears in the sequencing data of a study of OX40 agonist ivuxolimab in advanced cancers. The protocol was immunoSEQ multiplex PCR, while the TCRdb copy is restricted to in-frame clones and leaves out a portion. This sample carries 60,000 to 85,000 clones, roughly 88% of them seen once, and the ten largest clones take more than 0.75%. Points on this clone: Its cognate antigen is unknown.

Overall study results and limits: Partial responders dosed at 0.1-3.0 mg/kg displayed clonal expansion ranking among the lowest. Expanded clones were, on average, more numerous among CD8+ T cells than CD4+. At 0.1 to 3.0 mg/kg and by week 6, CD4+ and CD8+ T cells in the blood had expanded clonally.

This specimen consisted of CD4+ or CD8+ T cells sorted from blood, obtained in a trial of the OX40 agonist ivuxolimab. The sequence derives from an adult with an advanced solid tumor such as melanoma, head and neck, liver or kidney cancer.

CDR3: CASSITGAIGNTIYF. CDR3 nucleotides: TGTGCCAGTAGTATCACGGGGGCAATCGGAAACACCATATATTTT. The V call is TRBV19, the J call TRBJ1-3, with D tentatively TRBD1 (6 bases). The CDR3 contains 15 residues. In germline, CDR1 is LNHDA, CDR2 SQIVND (reference sequence). V lost 3 bases to trimming and J lost 4 bases, with 13 bases between them.